Listed here are 24 T cell receptor beta chains from one sample, sequenced in a study of shared clonotypes between healthy human individuals. Data came from immunoSEQ multiplex PCR; TCRdb stores just in-frame clones and leaves some out. The sample has millions of clones, more than 80% seen once. The sequenced sample was naive CD4+ T cells sorted from blood. Subset meaning: CD45RA+ positively selected. The source of these receptors is a man between 18 and 35 years old in good health.

This clone was seen once. J is TRBJ2-3 and V is TRBV10-1, with 7 bases lining up with TRBD1. The CDR3 totals 15 residues. V lost 4 bases and J lost 0; bases outside the gene matches: 4. The V gene's germline CDR1 is WNHNN and CDR2 SYGVQD (reference sequence). This CDR3 reads CASSGTGESTDTQYF. In DNA form, the CDR3 reads TGCGCCAGCAGTGGGACAGGAGAGAGCACAGATACGCAGTATTTT.

With regard to this clone: The identical CDR3 is also encoded by other nucleotide sequences in the sample. The chain uses TRBV5-4 and TRBJ2-5; D gene unclear. V was shortened by 0 bases and J by 0 bases, with 3 bases between the two germline ends. Germline CDR1 is SGHNT and CDR2 is YYREEE (reference sequence). The CDR3 has 13 amino acids. CDR3 sequence reads: CASSLGYQETQYF. For the CDR3, the DNA is TGTGCCAGCAGCTTGGGGTACCAAGAGACCCAGTACTTC.

The chain uses TRBV2 and TRBJ2-5; 9 nucleotides line up with TRBD1. The ends lost 6 bases at V and 5 bases at J; junction bases unmatched: 10. From germline, CDR1 is SNHLY and CDR2 FYNNEI. CDR3 length equals 15 residues. CDR3 nucleotide sequence: TGTGCCAGCAGCGCCGGGACAGGGTCACAGGAGACCCAGTACTTC. The encoded protein is CASSAGTGSQETQYF.

The V call is TRBV5-1, the J call TRBJ2-2, with D possibly being TRBD1 (6 bases). Germline V gene sequence: CDR1 SGHRS, CDR2 YFSETQ. The CDR3 totals 14 residues. The V end was cut by 4 bases, the J end by 5 bases, with 12 bases between. As DNA, the CDR3 is TGCGCCAGCAGCCGGACAGCCGTGACCGGGGAGCTGTTTTTT. This gives the protein CASSRTAVTGELFF. Full variable domain (outside the CDR3, taken from reference TRBV5-1 and TRBJ2-2): KAGVTQTPRYLIKTRGQQVTLSCSPISGHRSVSWYQQTPGQGLQFLFEYFSETQRNKGNFPGRFSGRQFSNSRSEMNVSTLELGDSALYLCASSRTAVTGELFFGEGSRLTVL.

A note on this clone: Additional DNA sequences in this sample encode the identical CDR3. The V call is TRBV18, the J call TRBJ1-2, with no clear D. V lost 3 bases and J 2 bases, leaving 7 bases between the germline ends. From germline, CDR1 is KGHSH and CDR2 LQKENI. This CDR3 has 13 residues. The CDR3 DNA follows: TGTGCCAGCTCACCCGGCAGCAACTATGGCTACACCTTC. It specifies CASSPGSNYGYTF. Combining the CDR3 with reference TRBV18 and TRBJ1-2 gives the whole variable domain NAGVMQNPRHLVRRRGQEARLRCSPMKGHSHVYWYRQLPEEGLKFMVYLQKENIIDESGMPKERFSAEFPKEGPSILRIQQVVRGDSAAYFCASSPGSNYGYTFGSGTRLTVV.

The chain joins TRBV15 to TRBJ2-5; D gene unclear. V was shortened by 0 bases and J by 3 bases, with 14 bases between the two germline ends. CDR1 is LNHNV, CDR2 YYDKDF, per germline (reference sequence). The CDR3 loop spans 16 amino acids. The CDR3 loop reads CATSRDFQEAKETQYF. CDR3 bases: TGTGCCACCAGCAGAGATTTCCAAGAAGCGAAAGAGACCCAGTACTTC.

V usage is TRBV5-1 and J usage is TRBJ2-5; D may be TRBD2 (6 bases). Trimming took 0 bases from V and 3 from J, leaving 15 bases between them. CDR1 SGHRS and CDR2 YFSETQ come from the germline V gene. The CDR3 sequence is 16 residues long. The chain's CDR3 is CASSLGPRTIEETQYF. In DNA, the CDR3 is TGCGCCAGCAGCTTGGGGCCTCGGACTATAGAAGAGACCCAGTACTTC. The complete variable domain, with remaining parts taken from reference TRBV5-1 and TRBJ2-5, reads KAGVTQTPRYLIKTRGQQVTLSCSPISGHRSVSWYQQTPGQGLQFLFEYFSETQRNKGNFPGRFSGRQFSNSRSEMNVSTLELGDSALYLCASSLGPRTIEETQYFGPGTRLLVL.

This clone was seen more than once but under ten times. The DNA is left out, because the CDR3 cannot be placed on it with certainty; the CDR3 is given as TCRdb lists it. The gene calls are TRBV6-5 and TRBJ1-1. Germline assignment: CDR1 MNHEY and CDR2 SVGAGI. The CDR3 is 14 residues long, ends included. The CDR3 here is CASSTSTGNTEAFF.

The rearrangement joins TRBV27 to TRBJ1-6; no firm D call. Germline CDR1 reads MNHEY; CDR2 reads SMNVEV (reference sequence). The CDR3 totals 12 residues. With 2 bases removed from V and 6 bases from J, the gap between germline ends came to 2 bases. The chain's CDR3 is CASSLPNSPLHF. The CDR3 DNA follows: TGTGCCAGCAGTTTACCTAATTCACCCCTCCACTTT.

The rearrangement links TRBV5-4 to TRBJ2-7; D uncertain. Trimming pared 6 bases from V and 1 base from J, leaving 14 bases between. Per germline, CDR1 SGHNT and CDR2 YYREEE (reference sequence). The CDR3 contains 14 residues. The chain's CDR3 is CASTKDSTSYEQYF. The CDR3 DNA follows: TGTGCCAGCACCAAAGACTCAACTTCCTACGAGCAGTACTTC.

The gene calls are TRBV4-3 and TRBJ2-5, with 9 bases fitting TRBD2. Germline CDR1 is LGHNA and CDR2 is YSLEER. J lost 5 bases, V lost 0 bases, and 10 bases had no gene match. This CDR3 is 17 amino acids long. The CDR3 region is CASSQEVSGRRGETQYF. Here the CDR3 DNA reads TGCGCCAGCAGCCAAGAGGTTAGCGGGAGACGAGGTGAGACCCAGTACTTC.

The genes are TRBV5-6 and TRBJ2-2, with 9 nucleotides matching TRBD2. This CDR3 region has 15 residues. The V gene's germline CDR1 is SGHDT and CDR2 YYEEEE. J lost 1 base, V lost 3 bases, and 1 base had no gene match. DNA for the CDR3: TGTGCCAGCAGCTCTAGCGGGAAGAACACCGGGGAGCTGTTTTTT. Protein sequence: CASSSSGKNTGELFF. Full variable domain (missing parts from reference TRBV5-6 and TRBJ2-2): DAGVTQSPTHLIKTRGQQVTLRCSPKSGHDTVSWYQQALGQGPQFIFQYYEEEERQRGNFPDRFSGHQFPNYSSELNVNALLLGDSALYLCASSSSGKNTGELFFGEGSRLTVL.

The sample holds one count of this clone. The chain joins TRBV6-5 to TRBJ2-1; D call uncertain. With 2 bases removed from V and 7 bases from J, the gap between germline ends came to 3 bases. CDR1 and CDR2 (germline): MNHEY, SVGAGI. This CDR3 spans 11 amino acids. The CDR3 DNA sequence: TGTGCCAGCAGTTACAGGAATGAGCAGTTCTTC. It translates to CASSYRNEQFF.

The chain recombines TRBV11-2 with TRBJ2-2, with 9 bases fitting TRBD1. Trimming at V came to 4 bases and at J to 5 bases, leaving 8 bases not matched to a gene. CDR3 length equals 16 residues. Germline values: CDR1 SGHAT, CDR2 FQNNGV. The CDR3 DNA follows: TGTGCCAGCAGCTCGGGGACAGGGATGGGAACCGGGGAGCTGTTTTTT. It encodes CASSSGTGMGTGELFF.

The rearrangement joins TRBV5-1 to TRBJ2-4; 14 bases are a match to TRBD2. The germline V gene has CDR1 SGHRS and CDR2 YFSETQ. V dropped 3 bases and J dropped 2; count of bases not matched to a gene: 7. This CDR3 comprises 18 residues. This CDR3 is CASSSGTSGGVTKNIQYF. The DNA for the CDR3 is TGCGCCAGCAGCTCCGGGACTAGCGGGGGAGTGACCAAAAACATTCAGTACTTC.

The chain joins TRBV6-5 to TRBJ1-5; D perhaps matches TRBD1 (5 bases). Trimming took 8 bases from V and 3 from J, leaving 11 bases between them. CDR1 and CDR2 from the germline V gene are MNHEY and SVGAGI. This CDR3 spans 13 amino acids. DNA for the CDR3: TGTGCCAGCGGCAGGGAGGTCAATCAGCCCCAGCATTTT. This gives the protein CASGREVNQPQHF.

The CDR3 DNA reads as TGTGCCAGCAGTTTTTCCGGGACTAGCGGGGGGGCGTCGCAGTATTTT. Amino acids: CASSFSGTSGGASQYF. This chain uses TRBV28 with TRBJ2-3; 16 bases map to TRBD2. CDR1 MDHEN and CDR2 SYDVKM come from the germline V gene. V gave up 3 bases and J gave up 10 bases; unmatched junction bases: 7. The CDR3 has 16 residues.

This sequence joins TRBV5-5 and TRBJ2-7; 8 bases line up with TRBD1. The CDR3 length is 15 residues. CDR1 is SGHKS, CDR2 YYEKEE, per germline (reference sequence). V trimming: 2 bases; J trimming: 0 bases; junction bases outside the gene matches: 4. The CDR3 loop is CASSFGQGSSYEQYF. The CDR3 DNA reads as TGTGCCAGCAGCTTCGGACAGGGAAGCTCCTACGAGCAGTACTTC.

The chain uses TRBV10-3 and TRBJ2-7; no clear D. Per germline, CDR1 ENHRY and CDR2 SYGVKD. This CDR3 is 12 amino acids long. V lost 2 bases, J lost 6 bases, and 8 bases lay in between. CDR3 residues: CAISEGVGEQYF. DNA for the CDR3: TGTGCCATCAGTGAGGGGGTCGGCGAGCAGTACTTC.

In this sample, this clone turned up once. The chain carries TRBV25-1 and TRBJ2-1, with 12 bases identical to TRBD2. The CDR3 loop spans 16 amino acids. V lost 2 bases and J lost 6; bases outside the gene matches: 5. Germline V gene lookup returns CDR1 MGHDK and CDR2 SYGVNS. CDR3 protein: CASSEVTSGRLNEQFF. The CDR3 nucleotides read TGTGCCAGCAGTGAAGTGACTAGCGGGAGACTCAATGAGCAGTTCTTC.

V gene TRBV10-2 combines with J gene TRBJ2-3; possibly TRBD1 for D (6 bases). This CDR3 has 17 residues. CDR1 and CDR2 from the germline V gene are WSHSY and SAAADI. V lost 3 bases and J lost 1, with 17 bases in between. This CDR3 is CASSDYRATRGTDTQYF. DNA of the CDR3: TGCGCCAGCAGTGATTACAGGGCCACCCGGGGCACAGATACGCAGTATTTT.

This chain joins TRBV5-1 and TRBJ2-7; TRBD1 agrees at 10 bases. Germline lookup yields CDR1 SGHRS and CDR2 YFSETQ. The CDR3 totals 15 residues. V was pared by 2 bases and J by 5 bases, with 7 bases of the junction left unmatched. The CDR3 loop reads CASSFAGQGMDEQYF. CDR3 DNA sequence: TGCGCCAGCAGCTTCGCGGGACAGGGGATGGACGAGCAGTACTTC.

The gene calls are TRBV2 and TRBJ1-6; the D gene is possibly TRBD1 (5 bases). The CDR3 has 15 amino acids. CDR1 and CDR2 from the germline V gene are SNHLY and FYNNEI. With 6 bases removed from V and 0 bases from J, the gap between germline ends came to 9 bases. The CDR3 DNA sequence: TGTGCCAGCAGACAGGCGAGCTCCTATAATTCACCCCTCCACTTT. Its translation is CASRQASSYNSPLHF.

The chain is built from TRBV11-2 and TRBJ2-4, with D unresolved. This CDR3 contains 15 residues. CDR1 and CDR2 (germline): SGHAT, FQNNGV. Trimming removed 6 bases from V and 1 base from J, with 13 bases in between. CDR3 region: CASRSSQVAKNIQYF. The CDR3 DNA follows: TGTGCCAGCAGGTCCAGCCAGGTTGCCAAAAACATTCAGTACTTC.